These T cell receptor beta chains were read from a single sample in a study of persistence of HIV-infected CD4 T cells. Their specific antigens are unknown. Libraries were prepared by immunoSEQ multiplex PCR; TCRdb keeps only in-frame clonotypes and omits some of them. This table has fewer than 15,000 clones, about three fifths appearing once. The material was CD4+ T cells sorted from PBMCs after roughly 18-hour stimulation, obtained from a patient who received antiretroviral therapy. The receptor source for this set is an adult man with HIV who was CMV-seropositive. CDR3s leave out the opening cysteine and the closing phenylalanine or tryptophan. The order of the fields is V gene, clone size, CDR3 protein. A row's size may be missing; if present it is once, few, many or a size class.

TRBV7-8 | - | ASSSRALRQGDTEAF
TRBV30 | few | AWSPFFEGEGEKLF
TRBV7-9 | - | ASSPASGGDTQY
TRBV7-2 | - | ASSLPGGEGYNEQF
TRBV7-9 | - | ASSRDAGANEKLF
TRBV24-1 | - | ATSDLQGGPNTEAF
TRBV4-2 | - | ASSSEGTLDQPQH
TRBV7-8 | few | ASSRQGASANYGYT
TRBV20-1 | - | SAGRREEQY
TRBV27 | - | ASSYGQGRHSGYT
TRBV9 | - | ASSVGGTGGGTQY
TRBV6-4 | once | ASSKDGQQPQH
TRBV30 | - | ACTSFAEAF
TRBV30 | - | AWSVIGGLQGYT
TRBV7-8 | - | ASSLGGGLLNTEAF
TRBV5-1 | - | ASSVSGTDSNQPQH
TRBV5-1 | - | ASSYDLRGGDGYT
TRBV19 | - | ASSIVGLAGGRPRETQY
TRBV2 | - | ASSGRQGKNTEAF
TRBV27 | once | ASTTGFGGGEQY
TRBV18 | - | ASSQQGKDSPLH
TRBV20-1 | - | SASRGLAGGNEQY
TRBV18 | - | ASSRGQGSEKLF
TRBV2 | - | ASSGVRSSYEQY
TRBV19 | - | ASSRWGEQY
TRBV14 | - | ASSQGSRNNSPLH
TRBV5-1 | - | ASSSTGGEANGYT
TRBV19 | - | ASSMGRDYYGYT
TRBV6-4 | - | ASRTEGGHTEAF
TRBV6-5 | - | ASTPSRRDSPLH
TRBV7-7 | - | ASSLTGGREDTQY
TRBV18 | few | ASSPALQYTEAF
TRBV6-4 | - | ASSGVPFTGELF
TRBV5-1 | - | ASSLEGQGATEAF
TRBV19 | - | ASSIRTEQATQY
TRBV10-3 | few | AISTGGLNEKLF
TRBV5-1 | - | ASSLYGAGSANYGYT
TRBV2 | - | ASSGQPNQPQH
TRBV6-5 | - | ASSPGTGSAF
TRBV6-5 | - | ASRKGQGNYGYT
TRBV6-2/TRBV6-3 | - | ASSLSRRSNQPQH
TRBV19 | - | ASSSRPGQGAYEQY
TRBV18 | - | ASSLPTGVSTEAF
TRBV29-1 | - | SVGGTGVGYEQY
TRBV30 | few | AYLGNTIY
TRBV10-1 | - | ASTRDRRPDVLVRANVLT
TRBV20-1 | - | SASTSGMSQETQY
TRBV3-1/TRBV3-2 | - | ASSQVLGETQY
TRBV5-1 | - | ASSFAGEQF
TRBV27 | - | ASSLRQTGGYT
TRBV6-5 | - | ASSYDRVNSPLH
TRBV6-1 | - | ASKLDRVNIQY
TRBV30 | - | AWGQGRSGNTIY
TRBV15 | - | ATSFGFQETQY